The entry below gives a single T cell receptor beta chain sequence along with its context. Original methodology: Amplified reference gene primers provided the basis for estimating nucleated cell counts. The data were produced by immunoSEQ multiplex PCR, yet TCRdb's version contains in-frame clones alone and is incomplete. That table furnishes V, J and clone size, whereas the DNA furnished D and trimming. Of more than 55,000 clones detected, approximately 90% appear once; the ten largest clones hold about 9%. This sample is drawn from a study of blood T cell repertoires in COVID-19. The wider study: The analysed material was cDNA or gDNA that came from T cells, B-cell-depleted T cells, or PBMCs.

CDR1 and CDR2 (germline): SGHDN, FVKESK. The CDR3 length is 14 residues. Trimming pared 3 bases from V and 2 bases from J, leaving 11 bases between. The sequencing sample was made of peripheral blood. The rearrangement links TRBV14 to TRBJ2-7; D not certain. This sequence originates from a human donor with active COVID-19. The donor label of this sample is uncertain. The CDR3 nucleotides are TGTGCCAGCAGCCAGGCCCTTTTCGCCTACGAGCAGTACTTC. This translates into CASSQALFAYEQYF.